This T cell receptor (beta chain) was captured in a study of blood T cell repertoires in COVID-19. Study in general: COVID-19 samples collected from the United States, Italy and Spain covered acute and convalescent phases. T cells, B-cell-depleted T cells, or PBMCs provided the cDNA or gDNA that served as material.

Original analysis: Quantification of nucleated cells was approximated via reference gene primer amplification. TCRdb keeps only in-frame clones here, not all; method: immunoSEQ multiplex PCR. V, J and clone size derive from that table, while D and trimming were established from the DNA sequence. The sample holds about 400,000 clones, about 89% seen once. The CDR3 totals 14 residues. V dropped 1 base and J dropped 6 bases, with 9 bases sitting between them. Germline V CDR1 and CDR2: SGHAT, FQNNGV. This chain uses TRBV11-2 with TRBJ2-2; D unclear. This TCR was sampled from a woman in her twenties or thirties with acute or convalescent COVID-19. Specimen: peripheral blood. The CDR3 DNA follows: TGTGCCAGCAGCTTAGTAGGCGGCCCCGGGGAGCTGTTTTTT. Residues: CASSLVGGPGELFF.